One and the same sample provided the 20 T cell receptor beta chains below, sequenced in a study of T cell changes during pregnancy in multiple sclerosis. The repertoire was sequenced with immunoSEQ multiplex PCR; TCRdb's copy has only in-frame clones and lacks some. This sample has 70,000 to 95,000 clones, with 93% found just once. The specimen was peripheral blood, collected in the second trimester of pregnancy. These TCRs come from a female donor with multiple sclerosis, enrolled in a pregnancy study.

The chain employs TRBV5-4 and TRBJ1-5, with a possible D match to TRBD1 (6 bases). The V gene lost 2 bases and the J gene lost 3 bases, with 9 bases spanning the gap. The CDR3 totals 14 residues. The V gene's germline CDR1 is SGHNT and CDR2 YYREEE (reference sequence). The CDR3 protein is CASSLQGVNQPQHF. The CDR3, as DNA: TGTGCCAGCAGCTTACAGGGAGTCAATCAGCCCCAGCATTTT.

The CDR3 DNA follows: TGCGCCAGCAGCTTGGCCCTTGCACAGGGGCTCTTCTCCTACGAGCAGTACTTC. It encodes CASSLALAQGLFSYEQYF. V is TRBV5-1 and J is TRBJ2-7; 7 bases fit TRBD1. Germline trimming cut 0 bases from V and 0 bases from J; bases unmatched to any gene: 12. The CDR3 loop spans 18 amino acids. Looked up from germline, CDR1 is SGHRS and CDR2 is YFSETQ.

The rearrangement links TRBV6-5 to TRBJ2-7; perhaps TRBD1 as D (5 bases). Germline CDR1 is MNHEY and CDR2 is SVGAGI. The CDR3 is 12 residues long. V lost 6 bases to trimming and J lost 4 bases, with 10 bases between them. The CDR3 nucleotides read TGTGCCAGCAGCCAGGGTGCTTACGAGCAGTACTTC. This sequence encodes CASSQGAYEQYF.

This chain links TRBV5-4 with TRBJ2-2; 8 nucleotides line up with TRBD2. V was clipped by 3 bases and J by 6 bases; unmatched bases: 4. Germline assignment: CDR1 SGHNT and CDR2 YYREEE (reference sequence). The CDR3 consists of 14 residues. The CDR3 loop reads CASSSGLGSGELFF. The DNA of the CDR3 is TGTGCCAGCAGCTCGGGACTAGGGTCCGGGGAGCTGTTTTTT.

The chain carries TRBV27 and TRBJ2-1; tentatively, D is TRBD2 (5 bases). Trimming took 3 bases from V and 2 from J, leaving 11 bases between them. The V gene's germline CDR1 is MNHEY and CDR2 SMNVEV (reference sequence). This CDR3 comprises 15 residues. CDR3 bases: TGTGCCAGCAGTTTCAAGACGGGAACCTACAATGAGCAGTTCTTC. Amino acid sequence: CASSFKTGTYNEQFF.

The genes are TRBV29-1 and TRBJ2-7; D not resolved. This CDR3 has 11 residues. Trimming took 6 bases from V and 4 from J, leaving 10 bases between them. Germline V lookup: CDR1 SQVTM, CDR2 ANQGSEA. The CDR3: CSVGAAYEQYF. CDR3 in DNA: TGCAGCGTCGGAGCAGCGTACGAGCAGTACTTC.

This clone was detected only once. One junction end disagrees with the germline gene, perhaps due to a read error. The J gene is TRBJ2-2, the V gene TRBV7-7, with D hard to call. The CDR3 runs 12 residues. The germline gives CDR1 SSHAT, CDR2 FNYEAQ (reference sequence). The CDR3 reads CASTPLAGELFF. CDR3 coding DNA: TGTGCTAGCACCCCCCTCGCCGGGGAGCTGTTTTTT.

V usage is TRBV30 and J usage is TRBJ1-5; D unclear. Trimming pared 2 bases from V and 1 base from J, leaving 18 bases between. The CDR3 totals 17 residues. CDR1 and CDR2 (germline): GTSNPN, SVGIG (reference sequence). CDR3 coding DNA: TGTGCCTGGAGTCTCGGGGAGGGATCGGGAAGCAATCAGCCCCAGCATTTT. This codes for CAWSLGEGSGSNQPQHF.

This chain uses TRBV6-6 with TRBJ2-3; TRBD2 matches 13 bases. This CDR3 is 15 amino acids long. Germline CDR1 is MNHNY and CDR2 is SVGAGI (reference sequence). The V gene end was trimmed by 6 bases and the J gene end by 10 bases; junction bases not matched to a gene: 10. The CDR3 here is CASSETSGGFYPQYF. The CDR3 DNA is TGTGCCAGCAGCGAGACTAGCGGGGGGTTTTATCCGCAGTATTTT.

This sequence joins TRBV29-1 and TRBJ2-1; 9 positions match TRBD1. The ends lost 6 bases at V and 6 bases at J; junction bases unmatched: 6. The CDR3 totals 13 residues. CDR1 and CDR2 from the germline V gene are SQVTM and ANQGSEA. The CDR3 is CSVGQGSRNEQFF. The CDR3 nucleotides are TGCAGCGTCGGACAGGGGTCCCGCAATGAGCAGTTCTTC.

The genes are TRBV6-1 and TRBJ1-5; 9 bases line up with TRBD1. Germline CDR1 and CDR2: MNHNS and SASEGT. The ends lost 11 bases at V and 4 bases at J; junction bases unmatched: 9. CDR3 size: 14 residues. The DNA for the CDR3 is TGTGCCGGGGGAACCGGGACAGGGAATCAGCCCCAGCATTTT. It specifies CAGGTGTGNQPQHF.

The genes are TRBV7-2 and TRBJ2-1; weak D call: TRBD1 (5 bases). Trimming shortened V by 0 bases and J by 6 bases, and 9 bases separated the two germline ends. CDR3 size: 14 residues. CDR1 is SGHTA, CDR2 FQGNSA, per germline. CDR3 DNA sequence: TGTGCCAGCAGCTTAGCGGGGCTGGGCAATGAGCAGTTCTTC. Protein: CASSLAGLGNEQFF. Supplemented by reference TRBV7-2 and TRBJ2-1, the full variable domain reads GAGVSQSPSNKVTEKGKDVELRCDPISGHTALYWYRQSLGQGLEFLIYFQGNSAPDKSGLPSDRFSAERTGGSVSTLTIQRTQQEDSAVYLCASSLAGLGNEQFFGPGTRLTVL.

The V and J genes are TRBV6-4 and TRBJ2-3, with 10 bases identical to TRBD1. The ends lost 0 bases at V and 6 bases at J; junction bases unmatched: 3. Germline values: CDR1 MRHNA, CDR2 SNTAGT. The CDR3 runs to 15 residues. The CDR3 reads CASSDSTGGADTQYF. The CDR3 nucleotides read TGTGCCAGCAGTGACTCGACAGGGGGCGCGGATACGCAGTATTTT.

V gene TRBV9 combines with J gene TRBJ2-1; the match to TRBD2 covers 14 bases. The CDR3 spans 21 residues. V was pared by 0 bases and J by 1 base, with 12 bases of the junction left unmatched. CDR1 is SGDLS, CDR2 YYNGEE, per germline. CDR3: CASSVDPRAGLAGGSYNEQFF. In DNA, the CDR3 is TGTGCCAGCAGCGTAGACCCCAGGGCCGGACTAGCGGGGGGTTCCTACAATGAGCAGTTCTTC.

CDR3 loop: CASSSQTGFPDTQYF. DNA of the CDR3: TGTGCCAGCAGTTCACAAACAGGATTCCCAGATACGCAGTATTTT. The chain combines TRBV27 with TRBJ2-3, with a weak D call TRBD1 (5 bases). V shed 4 bases and J shed 4 bases, with 15 bases lying between them. The V gene's germline CDR1 is MNHEY and CDR2 SMNVEV (reference sequence). This CDR3 spans 15 amino acids.

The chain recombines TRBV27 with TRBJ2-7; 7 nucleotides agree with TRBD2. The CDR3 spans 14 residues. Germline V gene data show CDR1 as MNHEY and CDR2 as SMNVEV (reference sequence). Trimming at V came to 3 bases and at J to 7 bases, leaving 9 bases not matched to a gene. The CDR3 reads CASSFGGIHREQYF. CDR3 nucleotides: TGTGCCAGCAGTTTCGGGGGGATCCATCGGGAGCAGTACTTC.

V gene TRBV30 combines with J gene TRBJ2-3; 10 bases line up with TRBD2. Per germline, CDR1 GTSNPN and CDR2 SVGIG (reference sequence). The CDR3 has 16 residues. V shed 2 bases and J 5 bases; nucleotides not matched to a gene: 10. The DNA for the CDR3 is TGTGCCTGGAGTAAAGCGGGGGGGAATGAGAGAGATACGCAGTATTTT. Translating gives CAWSKAGGNERDTQYF.

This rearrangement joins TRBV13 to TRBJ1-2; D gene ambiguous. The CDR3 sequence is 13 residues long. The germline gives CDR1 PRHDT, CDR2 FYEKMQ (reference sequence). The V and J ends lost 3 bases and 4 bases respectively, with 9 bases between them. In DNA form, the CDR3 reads TGTGCCAGCAGCTTCACAGAACTCTATGGCTACACCTTC. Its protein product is CASSFTELYGYTF.

CDR3 residues: CASSSGGMQTEAFF. CDR3 bases: TGTGCCAGCAGCTCAGGGGGGATGCAGACTGAAGCTTTCTTT. This chain links TRBV7-3 with TRBJ1-1; 7 bases are shared with TRBD1. J lost 5 bases, V lost 4 bases, and 7 bases had no gene match. This CDR3 has 14 residues. The germline V gene has CDR1 SGHTA and CDR2 FQGTGA.

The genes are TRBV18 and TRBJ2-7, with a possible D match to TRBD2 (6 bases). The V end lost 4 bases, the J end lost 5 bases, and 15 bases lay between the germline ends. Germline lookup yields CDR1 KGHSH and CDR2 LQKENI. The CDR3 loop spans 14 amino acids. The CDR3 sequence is CASSLSGTAHEQYF. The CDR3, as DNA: TGTGCCAGCTCACTTTCCGGGACTGCACACGAGCAGTACTTC.